Here is one T cell receptor beta chain with its context. What it recognizes is unknown. Assay: immunoSEQ multiplex PCR; the TCRdb copy retains only in-frame clones and omits some. The sample carries fewer than 35,000 clones, approximately 87% recorded once. The data originate from a study of lymphopenia after photon versus proton radiotherapy. Study-wide points: Post-nadir diversity loss with photons came from oligoclonal expansion, particularly CD8+ Temra cells.

J was trimmed by 1 base and V by 7 bases; bases with no gene match: 10. Germline V gene sequence: CDR1 LNHDA, CDR2 SQIVND (reference sequence). The CDR3 has 17 residues. This chain uses TRBV19 with TRBJ1-5; 10 positions agree with TRBD1. The material sequenced was peripheral blood, taken from a patient treated with photon-based radiotherapy. The source of this sequence is a woman between 50 and 59 years old with pancreatic cancer. This CDR3 is CASTLRPGQGSNQPQHF. The DNA of the CDR3 is TGTGCCAGTACCCTCCGACCGGGACAGGGGAGCAATCAGCCCCAGCATTTT.